This TCR beta chain comes out of a study of cytomegalovirus exposure and HLA in healthy donors. Study-wide findings and caveats: Versus the approximately 700-donor mean, an Asian-associated ancestry cluster reportedly showed fewer N-insertions in a later analysis. HLA alleles showed associations with 16,951 TCR beta sequences in a later analysis, at a 0.05 false discovery rate. The authors enumerated 150 to 200 TCR beta chains as linked to cytomegalovirus.

The ends lost 2 bases at V and 3 bases at J; junction bases unmatched: 6. CDR1 is WSHSY, CDR2 SAAADI, per germline. This CDR3 has 16 residues. Concerning this clone itself: Its antigen is unknown.

Researchers ran the PCR with 60 Vbeta and 13 Jbeta primers. Profiling relied on immunoSEQ multiplex PCR, and the TCRdb table lists in-frame clones only, not all of them. Of some 85,000 clones listed, less than 80% are singletons. The sample taken for sequencing was PBMCs. The chain carries TRBV10-2 and TRBJ2-3; 9 bases line up with TRBD2. This receptor was taken from a male donor in good health and CMV-seronegative. The DNA for the CDR3 is TGCGCCAGCAGTGAGGCTCGGCTAGCGGGGACAGATACGCAGTATTTT. Its translation: CASSEARLAGTDTQYF.